The rows below give T cell receptor beta chains drawn from one sample of a study of OX40 agonist ivuxolimab in advanced cancers. The assay was immunoSEQ multiplex PCR, and TCRdb's table has in-frame clones only and misses some. The sample yields roughly 60,000 clones, about 81% seen once. Here the sequenced sample was CD4+ or CD8+ T cells sorted from blood, taken in a trial of the OX40 agonist ivuxolimab. The receptors here all came from an adult with an advanced solid tumor such as melanoma, head and neck, liver or kidney cancer. Both conserved end residues are part of each CDR3. A D gene is named only where the DNA matches it firmly. Only some rows state a clone size, as once, few, many or a class for expanded clones.

v_call: TRBV5-1; d_call: .; j_call: TRBJ2-7; clone_size: .; cdr3_aa: CASSLAVSPEQYF; cdr3_nt: TGCGCCAGCAGCTTGGCCGTCAGTCCCGAGCAGTACTTC
v_call: TRBV10-3; d_call: .; j_call: TRBJ2-3; clone_size: .; cdr3_aa: CAISEQGQHYTDTQYF; cdr3_nt: TGTGCCATCAGTGAGCAAGGACAGCACTACACAGATACGCAGTATTTT
v_call: TRBV10-1; d_call: .; j_call: TRBJ2-3; clone_size: once; cdr3_aa: CASSDGLSAGTDTQYF; cdr3_nt: TGCGCCAGCAGTGACGGCCTCTCCGCCGGCACAGATACGCAGTATTTT
v_call: TRBV28; d_call: .; j_call: TRBJ1-2; clone_size: .; cdr3_aa: CASSGTWARNGYTF; cdr3_nt: TGTGCCAGCAGTGGAACGTGGGCCCGGAACGGCTACACCTTC
v_call: TRBV27; d_call: .; j_call: TRBJ1-1; clone_size: .; cdr3_aa: CASSHWGEAFF; cdr3_nt: TGTGCCAGCAGTCATTGGGGTGAGGCTTTCTTT
v_call: TRBV28; d_call: .; j_call: TRBJ1-2; clone_size: once; cdr3_aa: CASSLLDRNYGYTF; cdr3_nt: TGTGCCAGCAGTCTATTAGACAGGAACTATGGCTACACCTTC
v_call: TRBV10-3; d_call: .; j_call: TRBJ1-1; clone_size: .; cdr3_aa: CAISEGQGLEAFF; cdr3_nt: TGTGCCATCAGTGAGGGCCAGGGCCTCGAAGCTTTCTTT
v_call: TRBV7-9; d_call: .; j_call: TRBJ2-5; clone_size: .; cdr3_aa: CASSPNRIQETQYF; cdr3_nt: TGTGCCAGCAGCCCAAATCGTATCCAAGAGACCCAGTACTTC
v_call: TRBV30; d_call: .; j_call: TRBJ2-7; clone_size: .; cdr3_aa: CACGTYEQYF; cdr3_nt: TGTGCCTGCGGGACCTACGAGCAGTACTTC
v_call: TRBV5-1; d_call: TRBD1; j_call: TRBJ1-4; clone_size: .; cdr3_aa: CASSSKQGAGEKLFF; cdr3_nt: TGCGCCAGCAGCTCAAAACAGGGGGCGGGTGAAAAACTGTTTTTT
v_call: TRBV29-1; d_call: .; j_call: TRBJ2-7; clone_size: .; cdr3_aa: CSVQGLAEQYF; cdr3_nt: TGCAGCGTTCAAGGTCTCGCCGAGCAGTACTTC
v_call: TRBV7-2; d_call: TRBD1; j_call: TRBJ2-7; clone_size: .; cdr3_aa: CASSLGTGSYEQYF; cdr3_nt: TGTGCCAGCAGCTTAGGGACAGGGTCCTACGAGCAGTACTTC
v_call: TRBV5-4; d_call: TRBD1; j_call: TRBJ1-2; clone_size: .; cdr3_aa: CASSPGGDRRRYGYTF; cdr3_nt: TGTGCCAGCAGCCCCGGCGGGGACAGGCGCCGCTATGGCTACACCTTC
v_call: TRBV10-2; d_call: .; j_call: TRBJ2-4; clone_size: .; cdr3_aa: CASSEYELAKNIQYF; cdr3_nt: TGCGCCAGCAGTGAGTACGAGCTAGCCAAAAACATTCAGTACTTC
v_call: TRBV19; d_call: .; j_call: TRBJ2-1; clone_size: once; cdr3_aa: CASSIVRADFYNEQFF; cdr3_nt: TGTGCCAGTAGTATCGTCCGGGCGGACTTCTACAATGAGCAGTTCTTC
v_call: TRBV27; d_call: .; j_call: TRBJ2-1; clone_size: .; cdr3_aa: CASSFSYNEQFF; cdr3_nt: TGTGCCAGCAGTTTCTCCTACAATGAGCAGTTCTTC
v_call: TRBV5-6; d_call: .; j_call: TRBJ2-1; clone_size: .; cdr3_aa: CASSRILVGISYNEQFF; cdr3_nt: TGTGCCAGCAGCCGAATATTGGTAGGGATCTCCTACAATGAGCAGTTCTTC
v_call: TRBV19; d_call: TRBD1; j_call: TRBJ1-5; clone_size: .; cdr3_aa: CASSRDRARNQPQHF; cdr3_nt: TGTGCCAGTAGTAGGGACAGGGCCCGCAATCAGCCCCAGCATTTT
v_call: TRBV4-1; d_call: .; j_call: TRBJ2-5; clone_size: .; cdr3_aa: CASSQVVTPAPQYF; cdr3_nt: TGCGCCAGCAGCCAAGTTGTCACCCCCGCCCCCCAGTACTTC
v_call: TRBV5-4; d_call: TRBD2; j_call: TRBJ2-3; clone_size: .; cdr3_aa: CASSLSGTTDYTQYF; cdr3_nt: TGTGCCAGCAGCCTTAGCGGGACTACTGATTATACGCAGTATTTT
v_call: TRBV5-4; d_call: TRBD1; j_call: TRBJ2-4; clone_size: .; cdr3_aa: CASSGGTGGIGSIQYF; cdr3_nt: TGTGCCAGCAGCGGGGGGACAGGGGGAATTGGGAGCATTCAGTACTTC
v_call: TRBV2; d_call: TRBD2; j_call: TRBJ2-1; clone_size: .; cdr3_aa: CASSERTSGVGFF; cdr3_nt: TGTGCCAGCAGTGAAAGGACTAGCGGGGTGGGGTTCTTC
v_call: TRBV2; d_call: TRBD2; j_call: TRBJ2-1; clone_size: .; cdr3_aa: CASKSGGVYNEQFF; cdr3_nt: TGTGCCAGCAAGAGCGGGGGCGTCTACAATGAGCAGTTCTTC
v_call: TRBV2; d_call: TRBD1; j_call: TRBJ2-7; clone_size: .; cdr3_aa: CASSPGQGSSYEQYF; cdr3_nt: TGTGCCAGCAGTCCGGGACAGGGGAGCTCCTACGAGCAGTACTTC
v_call: TRBV7-9; d_call: TRBD2; j_call: TRBJ2-1; clone_size: .; cdr3_aa: CASSTGLAGANEQFF; cdr3_nt: TGTGCCAGCAGCACCGGACTAGCGGGGGCCAATGAGCAGTTCTTC
v_call: TRBV28; d_call: TRBD2; j_call: TRBJ2-1; clone_size: .; cdr3_aa: CASESGGVFYNEQFF; cdr3_nt: TGTGCCAGCGAGTCCGGGGGGGTATTTTACAATGAGCAGTTCTTC
v_call: TRBV28; d_call: .; j_call: TRBJ1-6; clone_size: .; cdr3_aa: CASMPWNRALGNSPLHF; cdr3_nt: TGTGCCAGCATGCCCTGGAACCGGGCCCTGGGGAATTCACCCCTCCACTTT
v_call: TRBV7-8; d_call: TRBD1; j_call: TRBJ2-2; clone_size: .; cdr3_aa: CASSQSGQGTGKLFF; cdr3_nt: TGTGCCAGCAGCCAAAGCGGACAGGGGACCGGGAAGCTGTTTTTT
v_call: TRBV10-1; d_call: .; j_call: TRBJ1-1; clone_size: .; cdr3_aa: CASSESGQNTEAFF; cdr3_nt: TGCGCCAGCAGTGAGTCGGGGCAGAACACTGAAGCTTTCTTT
v_call: TRBV7-8; d_call: .; j_call: TRBJ2-7; clone_size: few; cdr3_aa: CASSQRTSSYEQYF; cdr3_nt: TGTGCCAGCAGTCAACGGACAAGCTCCTACGAGCAGTACTTC
v_call: TRBV30; d_call: .; j_call: TRBJ1-4; clone_size: .; cdr3_aa: CAWRDNRNNEKLFF; cdr3_nt: TGTGCCTGGAGGGATAACAGGAATAATGAAAAACTGTTTTTT
v_call: TRBV28; d_call: .; j_call: TRBJ1-5; clone_size: few; cdr3_aa: CASTETGNQPQHF; cdr3_nt: TGTGCCAGCACAGAGACAGGTAATCAGCCCCAGCATTTT
v_call: TRBV29-1; d_call: TRBD1; j_call: TRBJ1-3; clone_size: .; cdr3_aa: CSVAPGTGTGNTIYF; cdr3_nt: TGCAGCGTGGCCCCCGGGACAGGGACTGGAAACACCATATATTTT
v_call: TRBV11-2; d_call: TRBD1; j_call: TRBJ2-1; clone_size: .; cdr3_aa: CASSLVGTGSYNEQFF; cdr3_nt: TGTGCCAGCAGCTTAGTTGGGACAGGCTCCTACAATGAGCAGTTCTTC
v_call: TRBV27; d_call: .; j_call: TRBJ2-5; clone_size: .; cdr3_aa: CASSPRDFAGETQYF; cdr3_nt: TGTGCCAGCAGTCCTAGGGACTTCGCGGGGGAGACCCAGTACTTC
v_call: TRBV6-1; d_call: TRBD1; j_call: TRBJ1-2; clone_size: .; cdr3_aa: CASSEALRQGLVYGYTF; cdr3_nt: TGTGCCAGCAGTGAAGCCCTCCGACAGGGGCTGGTCTATGGCTACACCTTC
v_call: TRBV4-1; d_call: TRBD1; j_call: TRBJ2-7; clone_size: .; cdr3_aa: CASSQGQGERYEQYF; cdr3_nt: TGCGCCAGCAGCCAGGGACAGGGTGAGCGCTACGAGCAGTACTTC
v_call: TRBV6-1; d_call: .; j_call: TRBJ2-5; clone_size: .; cdr3_aa: CASRRALQETQYF; cdr3_nt: TGTGCCAGCAGGCGGGCACTACAAGAGACCCAGTACTTC
v_call: TRBV27; d_call: .; j_call: TRBJ1-2; clone_size: .; cdr3_aa: CASSSGGGLYGYTF; cdr3_nt: TGTGCCAGCAGTTCGGGCGGGGGGCTTTATGGCTACACCTTC
v_call: TRBV28; d_call: TRBD1; j_call: TRBJ1-3; clone_size: .; cdr3_aa: CASSPRQGRGGNTIYF; cdr3_nt: TGTGCCAGCAGTCCAAGACAGGGGCGGGGAGGAAACACCATATATTTT
v_call: TRBV7-8; d_call: .; j_call: TRBJ1-5; clone_size: .; cdr3_aa: CASSLGRRNQPQHF; cdr3_nt: TGTGCCAGCAGCCTTGGACGGAGGAATCAGCCCCAGCATTTT
v_call: TRBV28; d_call: .; j_call: TRBJ1-4; clone_size: .; cdr3_aa: CASSLINEKLFF; cdr3_nt: TGTGCCAGCAGTTTGATTAATGAAAAACTGTTTTTT
v_call: TRBV7-6; d_call: TRBD1; j_call: TRBJ2-5; clone_size: medium-sized; cdr3_aa: CASSRGTGNGETQYF; cdr3_nt: TGTGCCAGCAGCAGAGGGACAGGGAATGGGGAGACCCAGTACTTC
v_call: TRBV19; d_call: .; j_call: TRBJ2-2; clone_size: once; cdr3_aa: CASSIDPIYYNRELFF; cdr3_nt: TGTGCCAGTAGTATAGACCCTATCTACTATAATCGGGAGCTGTTTTTT
v_call: TRBV5-6; d_call: .; j_call: TRBJ2-5; clone_size: .; cdr3_aa: CASSWSGTHETQYF; cdr3_nt: TGTGCCAGCAGCTGGAGCGGGACACATGAGACCCAGTACTTC
v_call: TRBV15; d_call: .; j_call: TRBJ1-5; clone_size: .; cdr3_aa: CATSRENGGSGPQHF; cdr3_nt: TGTGCCACCAGCAGAGAAAATGGGGGGTCAGGGCCCCAGCATTTT
v_call: TRBV29-1; d_call: TRBD1; j_call: TRBJ1-2; clone_size: .; cdr3_aa: CSVGMTGGAYGYTF; cdr3_nt: TGCAGCGTTGGGATGACAGGGGGCGCGTATGGCTACACCTTC
v_call: TRBV19; d_call: TRBD1; j_call: TRBJ2-7; clone_size: .; cdr3_aa: CASSSRGPSTGEQYF; cdr3_nt: TGTGCCAGTAGTTCCAGGGGGCCAAGTACTGGGGAGCAGTACTTC
v_call: TRBV5-5; d_call: TRBD1; j_call: TRBJ2-7; clone_size: .; cdr3_aa: CASSLETGSDEQYF; cdr3_nt: TGTGCCAGCAGCTTGGAGACAGGGTCCGACGAGCAGTACTTC
v_call: TRBV18; d_call: .; j_call: TRBJ1-4; clone_size: .; cdr3_aa: CASSPGARDEKLFF; cdr3_nt: TGTGCCAGCTCACCAGGGGCCCGAGATGAAAAACTGTTTTTT
v_call: TRBV9; d_call: .; j_call: TRBJ2-5; clone_size: .; cdr3_aa: CASSLSRDYQETQYF; cdr3_nt: TGTGCCAGCAGCCTATCCCGGGACTACCAAGAGACCCAGTACTTC
v_call: TRBV9; d_call: .; j_call: TRBJ2-7; clone_size: .; cdr3_aa: CASSVGAEAYEQYF; cdr3_nt: TGTGCCAGCAGCGTAGGAGCGGAGGCCTACGAGCAGTACTTC